This entry lists 2 T cell receptor beta chains sequenced from one sample in a study of blood T cells in healthy people across ages (dated by TCRdb to the mid-2010s). The library was made by 5' RACE. The sequencer listed for this sample is Illumina HiSeq 2500. A second about 6 to 11 cycle PCR used a sample-barcoded 5' primer and a J-beta primer mix. The public sequencing data were trimmed at Q25 with fastp and processed into clonotypes with MiXCR by TCRdb, which kept only in-frame beta chains. Each CDR3 protein gets just one entry, which takes the most common genes and DNA from the rows behind it. Present in this sample are hundreds of thousands of distinct CDR3 sequences, under 80% of which were seen just once. The ten biggest clones cover 25% to 35% of the sample. Sequencing was carried out using blood. The receptor source for this set is a man younger than 40 in good health.

The CDR3 loop reads CASSQSGGNYEQYF. CDR3 DNA sequence: TGTGCCAGCAGCCAAAGCGGGGGGAACTACGAGCAGTACTTC. The rearrangement links TRBV4-2 to TRBJ2-7, with 9 nucleotides matching TRBD2. CDR3 length equals 14 residues. J lost 3 bases, V lost 2 bases, and 2 bases had no gene match. Germline V lookup: CDR1 LGHNA, CDR2 YNFKEQ.

This clonotype showed up just a few times. V usage is TRBV10-3 and J usage is TRBJ1-2; 7 bases map to TRBD1. This CDR3 has 15 amino acids. Unmatched junction bases numbered 14, after V lost 6 bases and J lost 7 bases. Germline-derived CDR1 and CDR2 are ENHRY and SYGVKD. The CDR3: CAIRWTGGSPGGYTF. The CDR3 nucleotides are TGTGCCATCAGATGGACAGGCGGATCCCCGGGTGGCTACACCTTC.